The 8 T cell receptor beta chains in this list originate from one sample, sequenced in a study of cytomegalovirus exposure and HLA in healthy donors. A multiplex PCR was run with 60 Vbeta primers and 13 Jbeta primers. Assay: immunoSEQ multiplex PCR; the TCRdb copy retains only in-frame clones and omits some. Here the sample spans under 200,000 clones, roughly 79% being singletons. Sequenced input: PBMCs. The receptors were gathered from a male donor in good health and CMV-seropositive.

Only one count was recorded for this clone. The chain uses TRBV4-2 and TRBJ2-1; TRBD1 matches at 8 bases. CDR1 and CDR2 (germline): LGHNA, YNFKEQ. The CDR3 has 16 residues. Trimming at V came to 4 bases and at J to 4 bases, leaving 9 bases not matched to a gene. This CDR3 reads CASSRSAGGRYNEQFF. In DNA form, the CDR3 reads TGTGCCAGCAGCCGATCGGCAGGGGGCCGTTACAATGAGCAGTTCTTC.

V and J are TRBV6-1 and TRBJ1-1; D is undetermined. The V end was cut by 7 bases, the J end by 3 bases, with 12 bases between. Germline CDR1 MNHNS, CDR2 SASEGT. The CDR3 is made up of 13 amino acids. CDR3 in DNA: TGTGCCAGCAAGAGATTCGGGGACACTGAAGCTTTCTTT. It yields the protein CASKRFGDTEAFF.

This chain joins TRBV5-1 and TRBJ2-2, with 9 bases matching TRBD2. Germline assignment: CDR1 SGHRS and CDR2 YFSETQ. This CDR3 has 16 amino acids. Trimming at V came to 1 base and at J to 2 bases, leaving 3 bases not matched to a gene. As DNA, the CDR3 is TGCGCCAGCAGCTTGATACTAGCGGGTAACACCGGGGAGCTGTTTTTT. Protein product: CASSLILAGNTGELFF.

The chain couples TRBV7-6 to TRBJ2-7; 11 nucleotides align to TRBD2. The length of the CDR3 is 14 residues. Unmatched junction bases numbered 2, after V lost 3 bases and J lost 4 bases. Germline CDR1 and CDR2: SGHVS and FNYEAQ. Here the CDR3 DNA reads TGTGCCAGCAGCTTGACTAGCGGGGAGTACGAGCAGTACTTC. This gives the protein CASSLTSGEYEQYF.

This chain uses TRBV7-6 with TRBJ2-6, with D uncertain. This CDR3 is 17 amino acids long. Germline assignment: CDR1 SGHVS and CDR2 FNYEAQ. Trimming took off 0 bases at V and 1 base at J, with 10 bases between the two ends. CDR3 nucleotides: TGTGCCAGCAGCTTAGCGGAGTATATTTCTGGGGCCAACGTCCTGACTTTC. Its protein product is CASSLAEYISGANVLTF.

This clone was observed a handful of times. The V call is TRBV29-1, the J call TRBJ1-4; D is possibly TRBD1 (6 bases). The CDR3 spans 12 residues. Per the germline V gene, CDR1 is SQVTM and CDR2 is ANQGSEA. V dropped 6 bases and J dropped 8 bases, with 13 bases sitting between them. CDR3 loop: CSVGQRGEKLFF. CDR3 DNA: TGCAGCGTGGGACAAAGGGGCGAAAAACTGTTTTTT.

This chain uses TRBV11-1 with TRBJ2-7, with 8 positions matching TRBD1. V was clipped by 5 bases and J by 0 bases; unmatched bases: 9. The germline V gene encodes CDR1 SGHAT and CDR2 FQDESV (reference sequence). The CDR3 is 16 amino acids. The CDR3 region has the DNA TGTGCCAGCAGCCCTCGGACAGGGAGAGGCTCCTACGAGCAGTACTTC. It codes for CASSPRTGRGSYEQYF.

The rearrangement uses TRBV5-5 and TRBJ2-3; 9 bases match TRBD2. The CDR3 consists of 14 residues. Germline CDR1 and CDR2: SGHKS and YYEKEE (reference sequence). V was clipped by 4 bases and J by 5 bases; unmatched bases: 5. The CDR3 here is CASSKGLAVDTQYF. CDR3 in DNA: TGTGCCAGCAGCAAGGGACTAGCCGTAGATACGCAGTATTTT.